This is a list of T cell receptor beta chains from one sample in a study of blood T cell repertoires in COVID-19. Libraries were prepared by immunoSEQ multiplex PCR; TCRdb keeps only in-frame clonotypes and omits some of them. The sample has 100,000 to 150,000 clones, 86% seen once. The sequenced material came from peripheral blood. The receptors come from a woman aged 70-85 years with COVID-19, enrolled during active disease. CDR3s include the opening cysteine and the closing phenylalanine or tryptophan. Each record gives: V gene, J gene, clone size, D gene, CDR3 protein, CDR3 DNA. The D gene is left open where the match is weak. Size values are once, few and many counts, or a class for expanded clones, and some rows have none.

V: TRBV2
J: TRBJ1-3
size: -
D: -
CDR3: CASSDSTLSGNTIYF
DNA: TGTGCCAGCAGTGATAGCACCCTCTCTGGAAACACCATATATTTT

V: TRBV30
J: TRBJ2-5
size: -
D: -
CDR3: CAWSVGGGERETQYF
DNA: TGTGCCTGGAGTGTAGGGGGGGGCGAGAGAGAGACCCAGTACTTC

V: TRBV2
J: TRBJ2-3
size: once
D: TRBD2
CDR3: CASSVLAASTDTQYF
DNA: TGTGCCAGCAGTGTACTAGCGGCTAGCACAGATACGCAGTATTTT

V: TRBV5-5
J: TRBJ2-7
size: -
D: -
CDR3: CATGGGSSYEQYF
DNA: TGTGCCACCGGCGGCGGCAGCTCCTACGAGCAGTACTTC

V: TRBV19
J: TRBJ2-1
size: -
D: TRBD1
CDR3: CASGQGAYNEQFF
DNA: TGTGCCAGCGGACAGGGGGCCTACAATGAGCAGTTCTTC

V: TRBV12-5
J: TRBJ2-2
size: -
D: -
CDR3: CASGLTNAGYTGELFF
DNA: TGTGCTAGTGGTTTGACAAACGCAGGGTACACCGGGGAGCTGTTTTTT

V: TRBV27
J: TRBJ2-5
size: -
D: TRBD2
CDR3: CASSPLAGGPDQETQYF
DNA: TGTGCCAGCAGTCCGCTAGCGGGGGGGCCGGACCAAGAGACCCAGTACTTC

V: TRBV7-2
J: TRBJ2-3
size: -
D: TRBD2
CDR3: CASSFSGGAGDTQYF
DNA: TGTGCCAGCAGCTTTAGCGGGGGGGCCGGAGATACGCAGTATTTT

V: TRBV28
J: TRBJ2-7
size: -
D: -
CDR3: CASSLRAGGFQGYGQYF
DNA: TGTGCCAGCAGTTTAAGGGCAGGGGGGTTCCAAGGGTACGGGCAGTACTTC

V: TRBV3-1/TRBV3-2
J: TRBJ1-2
size: -
D: -
CDR3: CASSQGGTLYGYTF
DNA: TGTGCCAGCAGCCAAGGGGGGACACTCTATGGCTACACCTTC

V: TRBV3-1/TRBV3-2
J: TRBJ1-2
size: -
D: TRBD1
CDR3: CASSQPRSHRGDYGYTF
DNA: TGTGCCAGCAGCCAACCGAGAAGTCACAGGGGGGACTATGGCTACACCTTC

V: TRBV5-5
J: TRBJ1-3
size: -
D: -
CDR3: CASSLDSGAGNTIYF
DNA: TGTGCCAGCAGCTTGGATTCAGGGGCTGGAAACACCATATATTTT

V: TRBV5-4
J: TRBJ1-2
size: few
D: -
CDR3: CASSDVGGAYGYTF
DNA: TGTGCCAGCAGCGATGTCGGGGGTGCCTATGGCTACACCTTC

V: TRBV3-1/TRBV3-2
J: TRBJ2-2
size: -
D: TRBD1
CDR3: CASSQRQGAQDAGELFF
DNA: TGTGCCAGCAGCCAACGTCAGGGGGCCCAGGACGCCGGGGAGCTGTTTTTT

V: TRBV11-2
J: TRBJ1-5
size: -
D: TRBD1
CDR3: CASSLGGTGNQPQHF
DNA: TGTGCCAGCAGCTTAGGGGGGACAGGGAATCAGCCCCAGCATTTT

V: TRBV5-1
J: TRBJ2-1
size: -
D: -
CDR3: CASSLTPGIGNEQFF
DNA: TGCGCCAGCAGCTTGACCCCGGGGATCGGCAATGAGCAGTTCTTC

V: TRBV28
J: TRBJ1-2
size: -
D: -
CDR3: CASSLMGGYDGYTF
DNA: TGTGCCAGCAGTCTAATGGGGGGGTATGATGGCTACACCTTC

V: TRBV28
J: TRBJ2-5
size: -
D: TRBD1
CDR3: CASSLQGLQETQYF
DNA: TGTGCCAGCAGCCTACAGGGGCTACAAGAGACCCAGTACTTC

V: TRBV10-3
J: TRBJ1-1
size: -
D: -
CDR3: CAISGSIGNTEAFF
DNA: TGTGCCATATCAGGGTCGATCGGGAACACTGAAGCTTTCTTT

V: TRBV6-1
J: TRBJ2-2
size: few
D: TRBD2
CDR3: CASSDPWGGFVAGELFF
DNA: TGTGCCAGCAGTGACCCCTGGGGGGGGTTCGTGGCCGGGGAGCTGTTTTTT

V: TRBV6-5
J: TRBJ2-7
size: -
D: TRBD1
CDR3: CASPKVAGGSYEQYF
DNA: TGTGCCAGCCCCAAGGTCGCAGGGGGCTCCTACGAGCAGTACTTC

V: TRBV12-3/TRBV12-4
J: TRBJ1-1
size: -
D: -
CDR3: CASRPTGANEAFF
DNA: TGTGCCAGCAGACCGACAGGTGCGAATGAAGCTTTCTTT

V: TRBV24-1
J: TRBJ1-6
size: -
D: TRBD1
CDR3: CATSEGTGGKYNSPLHF
DNA: TGTGCCACCAGTGAGGGGACAGGGGGAAAATATAATTCACCCCTCCACTTT

V: TRBV18
J: TRBJ2-1
size: -
D: TRBD1
CDR3: CASSILPGQGGNEQFF
DNA: TGTGCCAGCTCAATCCTACCGGGACAGGGGGGCAATGAGCAGTTCTTC

V: TRBV11-2
J: TRBJ2-2
size: -
D: -
CDR3: CASSLGLAFTGELFF
DNA: TGTGCCAGCAGCTTAGGTCTAGCGTTTACCGGGGAGCTGTTTTTT

V: TRBV7-2
J: TRBJ2-7
size: -
D: TRBD1
CDR3: CASSPGTGGYEQYF
DNA: TGTGCCAGCAGCCCGGGGACAGGGGGATACGAGCAGTACTTC

V: TRBV12-5
J: TRBJ1-2
size: -
D: -
CDR3: CASGLNGERGGYTF
DNA: TGTGCTAGTGGTTTGAACGGGGAACGTGGGGGCTACACCTTC

V: TRBV18
J: TRBJ2-4
size: -
D: TRBD2
CDR3: CASSPLVGLAGGTRNIQYF
DNA: TGTGCCAGCTCACCACTGGTGGGACTAGCGGGGGGCACGAGAAACATTCAGTACTTC

V: TRBV6-5
J: TRBJ1-6
size: -
D: -
CDR3: CASTLSYNSPLHF
DNA: TGTGCCAGCACTTTGAGCTATAATTCACCCCTCCACTTT

V: TRBV7-8
J: TRBJ2-6
size: once
D: -
CDR3: CASSTDDRNSGANVLTF
DNA: TGTGCCAGCAGCACAGATGACAGGAACTCTGGGGCCAACGTCCTGACTTTC

V: TRBV4-1
J: TRBJ2-1
size: -
D: TRBD2
CDR3: CASSRIAGGIHNEQFF
DNA: TGCGCCAGCAGCCGAATAGCGGGGGGAATACACAATGAGCAGTTCTTC

V: TRBV10-3
J: TRBJ2-2
size: -
D: -
CDR3: CAISALGRVAGELFF
DNA: TGTGCCATCAGCGCCCTGGGCAGGGTCGCCGGGGAGCTGTTTTTT

V: TRBV2
J: TRBJ2-1
size: -
D: TRBD2
CDR3: CASSPPGGTEQFF
DNA: TGTGCCAGCAGTCCTCCGGGGGGGACTGAGCAGTTCTTC

V: TRBV19
J: TRBJ2-3
size: -
D: TRBD2
CDR3: CASSIRSGGQADTQYF
DNA: TGTGCCAGTAGTATTAGGAGCGGGGGGCAGGCAGATACGCAGTATTTT

V: TRBV19
J: TRBJ1-5
size: -
D: TRBD1
CDR3: CASSGDSLNQPQHF
DNA: TGTGCCAGTAGTGGGGACAGCCTAAATCAGCCCCAGCATTTT

V: TRBV3-1/TRBV3-2
J: TRBJ2-7
size: -
D: TRBD1
CDR3: CASSQGGTDYEQYF
DNA: TGTGCCAGCAGCCAAGGAGGGACAGACTACGAGCAGTACTTC

V: TRBV7-2
J: TRBJ2-7
size: few
D: TRBD2
CDR3: CASSLTSGAYEQYF
DNA: TGTGCCAGCAGCCTGACTAGCGGGGCCTACGAGCAGTACTTC

V: TRBV2
J: TRBJ1-6
size: -
D: TRBD1
CDR3: CASRGIGTGLRYSDSPLHF
DNA: TGTGCCAGCAGGGGAATCGGGACAGGGCTCCGATATAGTGATTCACCCCTCCACTTT

V: TRBV5-5
J: TRBJ2-2
size: -
D: TRBD2
CDR3: CASSTDRRLAGVTGELFF
DNA: TGTGCCAGCAGCACCGACAGGCGGCTAGCGGGAGTCACCGGGGAGCTGTTTTTT

V: TRBV5-6
J: TRBJ2-2
size: -
D: TRBD2
CDR3: CASSLYFGRGFSGELFF
DNA: TGTGCCAGCAGCTTGTATTTTGGGAGGGGCTTTTCCGGGGAGCTGTTTTTT

V: TRBV10-3
J: TRBJ1-1
size: -
D: -
CDR3: CAITGHMNTEAFF
DNA: TGTGCCATCACCGGACATATGAACACTGAAGCTTTCTTT

V: TRBV24-1
J: TRBJ1-1
size: -
D: -
CDR3: CATSASGADVKTEAFF
DNA: TGTGCCACCAGTGCTTCAGGGGCAGATGTGAAAACTGAAGCTTTCTTT

V: TRBV5-4
J: TRBJ1-5
size: -
D: -
CDR3: CASSLGGSHGNQPQHF
DNA: TGTGCCAGCAGCTTGGGAGGCAGTCATGGCAATCAGCCCCAGCATTTT

V: TRBV5-1
J: TRBJ1-2
size: -
D: TRBD1
CDR3: CASSLGQGSHDYTF
DNA: TGCGCCAGCAGCTTGGGACAGGGTTCTCACGACTACACCTTC

V: TRBV6-5
J: TRBJ1-2
size: few
D: -
CDR3: CASSSRQGPYGYTF
DNA: TGTGCCAGCAGTTCCCGGCAGGGGCCATATGGCTACACCTTC

V: TRBV4-2
J: TRBJ2-7
size: -
D: -
CDR3: CASSQDRGYEQYF
DNA: TGTGCCAGCAGCCAAGATAGGGGCTACGAGCAGTACTTC

V: TRBV3-1/TRBV3-2
J: TRBJ1-5
size: -
D: -
CDR3: CASSQDRDQPQHF
DNA: TGTGCCAGCAGCCAAGATAGAGATCAGCCCCAGCATTTT

V: TRBV9
J: TRBJ2-3
size: -
D: TRBD2
CDR3: CASSYGGRGTSDTQYF
DNA: TGTGCCAGCAGTTACGGAGGGCGGGGGACGTCAGATACGCAGTATTTT

V: TRBV15
J: TRBJ2-1
size: -
D: -
CDR3: CATRQDYYNEQFF
DNA: TGTGCCACCAGACAGGACTATTACAATGAGCAGTTCTTC

V: TRBV2
J: TRBJ1-3
size: once
D: -
CDR3: CASRAGSSGNTIYF
DNA: TGTGCCAGCAGGGCAGGAAGCTCTGGAAACACCATATATTTT

V: TRBV19
J: TRBJ2-3
size: -
D: -
CDR3: CASRSGITTDTQYF
DNA: TGTGCCAGTAGGTCAGGGATCACCACAGATACGCAGTATTTT

V: TRBV11-3
J: TRBJ2-1
size: -
D: TRBD2
CDR3: CASSFRGGAGNEQFF
DNA: TGTGCCAGCAGCTTTCGCGGGGGGGCAGGCAATGAGCAGTTCTTC

V: TRBV9
J: TRBJ1-6
size: -
D: -
CDR3: CASSERASSYNSPLHF
DNA: TGTGCCAGCAGCGAGAGAGCTAGCTCCTATAATTCACCCCTCCACTTT

V: TRBV2
J: TRBJ2-5
size: -
D: TRBD1
CDR3: CASSARRQGGETQYF
DNA: TGTGCCAGCAGTGCAAGGAGACAGGGCGGAGAGACCCAGTACTTC

V: TRBV19
J: TRBJ1-2
size: -
D: TRBD1
CDR3: CASSIGTGSGYTF
DNA: TGTGCCAGTAGTATAGGGACAGGGAGCGGCTACACCTTC

V: TRBV5-4
J: TRBJ2-7
size: once
D: TRBD2
CDR3: CASSFTGGYEQYF
DNA: TGTGCCAGCAGCTTTACGGGGGGGTACGAGCAGTACTTC

V: TRBV7-3
J: TRBJ2-7
size: -
D: TRBD1
CDR3: CASSPGQDSEQYF
DNA: TGTGCCAGCAGCCCGGGACAGGATAGCGAGCAGTACTTC

V: TRBV18
J: TRBJ1-3
size: few
D: TRBD1
CDR3: CASSPGTESNTIYF
DNA: TGTGCCAGCTCACCCGGGACAGAGTCAAACACCATATATTTT

V: TRBV11-2
J: TRBJ2-1
size: -
D: -
CDR3: CASSLRGAYPYNEQFF
DNA: TGTGCCAGCAGCTTACGGGGGGCTTATCCCTACAATGAGCAGTTCTTC

V: TRBV5-6
J: TRBJ2-1
size: -
D: TRBD2
CDR3: CASSKRGGSYNEQFF
DNA: TGTGCCAGCAGTAAGCGGGGGGGCTCCTACAATGAGCAGTTCTTC